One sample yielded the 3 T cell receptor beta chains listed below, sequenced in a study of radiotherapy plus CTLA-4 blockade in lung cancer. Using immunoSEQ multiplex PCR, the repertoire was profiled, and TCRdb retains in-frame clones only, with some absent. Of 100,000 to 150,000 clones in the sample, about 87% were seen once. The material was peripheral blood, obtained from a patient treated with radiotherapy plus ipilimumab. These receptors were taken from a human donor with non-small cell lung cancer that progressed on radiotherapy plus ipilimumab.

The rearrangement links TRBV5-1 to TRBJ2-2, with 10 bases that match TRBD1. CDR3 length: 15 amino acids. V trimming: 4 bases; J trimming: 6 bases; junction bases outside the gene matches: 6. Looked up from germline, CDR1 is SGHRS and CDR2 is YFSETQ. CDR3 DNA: TGCGCCAGCAGCAAGAGACAGGGGGCCGCCGGGGAGCTGTTTTTT. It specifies CASSKRQGAAGELFF.

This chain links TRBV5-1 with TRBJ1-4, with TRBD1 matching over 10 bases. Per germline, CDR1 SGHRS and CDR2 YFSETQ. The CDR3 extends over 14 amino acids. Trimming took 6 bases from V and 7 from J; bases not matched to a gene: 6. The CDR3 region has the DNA TGCGCCAGCACCTCCGGACAGGGGGGTGAAAAACTGTTTTTT. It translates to CASTSGQGGEKLFF.

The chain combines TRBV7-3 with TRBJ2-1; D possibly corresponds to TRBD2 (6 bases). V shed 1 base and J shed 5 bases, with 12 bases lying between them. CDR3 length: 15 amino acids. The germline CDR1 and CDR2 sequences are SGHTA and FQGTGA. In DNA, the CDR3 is TGTGCCAGCAGCTTAATGGCGGGAATCGACAATGAGCAGTTCTTC. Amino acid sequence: CASSLMAGIDNEQFF.